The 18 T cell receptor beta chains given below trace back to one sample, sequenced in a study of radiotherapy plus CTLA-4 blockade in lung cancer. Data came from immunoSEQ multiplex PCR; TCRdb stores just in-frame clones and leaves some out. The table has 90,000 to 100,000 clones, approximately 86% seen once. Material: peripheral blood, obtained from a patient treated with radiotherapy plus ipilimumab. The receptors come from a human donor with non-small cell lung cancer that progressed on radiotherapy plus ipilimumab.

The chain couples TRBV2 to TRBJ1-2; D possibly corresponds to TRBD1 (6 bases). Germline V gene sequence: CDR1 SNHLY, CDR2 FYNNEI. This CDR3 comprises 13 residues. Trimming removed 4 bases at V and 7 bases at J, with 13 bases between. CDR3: CASSVSHRVGYTF. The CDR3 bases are TGTGCCAGCAGTGTTTCTCACAGGGTTGGCTACACCTTC. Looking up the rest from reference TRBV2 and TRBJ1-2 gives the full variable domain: EPEVTQTPSHQVTQMGQEVILRCVPISNHLYFYWYRQILGQKVEFLVSFYNNEISEKSEIFDDQFSVERPDGSNFTLKIRSTKLEDSAMYFCASSVSHRVGYTFGSGTRLTVV.

CDR3 bases: TGTGCCAGCAGCCCCGGGGGAAACACCATATATTTT. Amino acid sequence: CASSPGGNTIYF. The genes are TRBV7-6 and TRBJ1-3; no firm D call. Germline CDR1 and CDR2: SGHVS and FNYEAQ. The CDR3 runs to 12 residues. With 5 bases removed from V and 4 bases from J, the gap between germline ends came to 6 bases.

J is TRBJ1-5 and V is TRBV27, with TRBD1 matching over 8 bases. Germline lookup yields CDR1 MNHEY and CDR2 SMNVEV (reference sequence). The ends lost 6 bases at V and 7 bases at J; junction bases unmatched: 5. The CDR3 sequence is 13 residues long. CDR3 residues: CASSEQGGQPQHF. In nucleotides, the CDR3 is TGTGCCAGCAGCGAACAGGGGGGACAGCCCCAGCATTTT.

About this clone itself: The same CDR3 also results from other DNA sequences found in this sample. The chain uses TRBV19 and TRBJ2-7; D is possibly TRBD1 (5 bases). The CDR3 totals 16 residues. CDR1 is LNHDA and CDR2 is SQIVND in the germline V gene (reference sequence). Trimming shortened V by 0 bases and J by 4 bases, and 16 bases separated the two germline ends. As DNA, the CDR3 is TGTGCCAGTAGTATAGACCCTGGAGTGGGGCTATACGAGCAGTACTTC. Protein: CASSIDPGVGLYEQYF.

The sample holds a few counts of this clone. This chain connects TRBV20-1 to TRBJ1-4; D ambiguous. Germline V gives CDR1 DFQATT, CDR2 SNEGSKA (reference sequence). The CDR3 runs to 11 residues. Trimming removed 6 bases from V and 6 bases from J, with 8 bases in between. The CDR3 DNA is TGCAGTGCAAGGGATTATGAAAAACTGTTTTTT. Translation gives CSARDYEKLFF.

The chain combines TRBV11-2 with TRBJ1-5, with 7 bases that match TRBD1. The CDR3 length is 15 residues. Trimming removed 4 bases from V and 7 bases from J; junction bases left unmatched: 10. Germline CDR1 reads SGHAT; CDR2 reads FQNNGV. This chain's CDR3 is CASSSYPRDSQPQHF. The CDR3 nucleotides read TGTGCCAGCAGCTCCTACCCCAGGGACAGCCAGCCCCAGCATTTT.

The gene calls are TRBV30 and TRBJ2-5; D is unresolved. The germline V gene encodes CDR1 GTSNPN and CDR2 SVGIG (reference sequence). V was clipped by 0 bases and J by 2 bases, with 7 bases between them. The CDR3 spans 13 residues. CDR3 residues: CAWSVRRQETQYF. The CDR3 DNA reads TGTGCCTGGAGTGTACGGCGGCAAGAGACCCAGTACTTC.

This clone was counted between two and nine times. Here the CDR3 DNA reads TGCGCCAGCAGCCACCAAGTCCGGGACCTGAAGGAAAAACTGTTTTTT. It codes for CASSHQVRDLKEKLFF. The rearrangement joins TRBV4-1 to TRBJ1-4; D perhaps matches TRBD1 (5 bases). V was cut by 3 bases and J by 8 bases, with 19 bases left in between. Germline V CDR1 and CDR2: MGHRA, YSYEKL. This CDR3 has 16 amino acids.

The CDR3, as DNA: TGTGCCAGCTCACCACTATCCCAGTCCCTTACAGGGGTTTTACATTTT. The encoded protein is CASSPLSQSLTGVLHF. The J gene is TRBJ1-5, the V gene TRBV18, with 7 bases aligning to TRBD1. This CDR3 region has 16 residues. Per the germline V gene, CDR1 is KGHSH and CDR2 is LQKENI. V shed 1 base, J shed 16 bases, and the junction held 19 bases outside the gene matches.

Here the CDR3 reads CASSYRANNEQFF. The DNA for the CDR3 is TGTGCCAGCAGTTACCGGGCTAACAATGAGCAGTTCTTC. This chain links TRBV6-5 with TRBJ2-1; no firm D call. CDR3 length equals 13 residues. CDR1 MNHEY and CDR2 SVGAGI come from the germline V gene. V was cut by 2 bases and J by 5 bases, with 7 bases left in between.

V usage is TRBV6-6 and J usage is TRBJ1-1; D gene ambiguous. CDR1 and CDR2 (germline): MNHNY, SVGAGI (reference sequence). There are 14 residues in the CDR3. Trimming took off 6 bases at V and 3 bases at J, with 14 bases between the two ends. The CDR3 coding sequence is TGTGCCAGCAGCAAATGGGATTCGTACACTGAAGCTTTCTTT. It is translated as CASSKWDSYTEAFF.

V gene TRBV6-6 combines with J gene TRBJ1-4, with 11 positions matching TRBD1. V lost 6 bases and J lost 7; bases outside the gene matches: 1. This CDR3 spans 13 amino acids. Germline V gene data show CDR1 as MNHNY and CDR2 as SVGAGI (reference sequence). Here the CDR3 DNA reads TGTGCCAGCAGAGGACAGGGGGCTGAAAAACTGTTTTTT. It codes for CASRGQGAEKLFF.

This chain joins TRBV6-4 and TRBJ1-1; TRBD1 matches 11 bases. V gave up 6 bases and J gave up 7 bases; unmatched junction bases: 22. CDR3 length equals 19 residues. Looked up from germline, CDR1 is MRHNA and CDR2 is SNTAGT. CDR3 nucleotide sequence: TGTGCCAGCAGGCGAACCGGCCCGGGACAGGGGGGACCGACAAGTGAAGCTTTCTTT. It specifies CASRRTGPGQGGPTSEAFF.

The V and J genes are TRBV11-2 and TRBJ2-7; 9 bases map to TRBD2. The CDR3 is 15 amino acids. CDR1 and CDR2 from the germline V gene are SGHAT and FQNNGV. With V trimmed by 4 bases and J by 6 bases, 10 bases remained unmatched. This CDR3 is CASSSISGGRGEQYF. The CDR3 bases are TGTGCCAGCAGCTCGATTAGCGGGGGTCGAGGCGAGCAGTACTTC.

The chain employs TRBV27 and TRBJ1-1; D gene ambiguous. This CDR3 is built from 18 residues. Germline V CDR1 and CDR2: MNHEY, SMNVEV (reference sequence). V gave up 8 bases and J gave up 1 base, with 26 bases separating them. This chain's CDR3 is CASGPARTLGSENTEAFF. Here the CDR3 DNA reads TGTGCCAGCGGGCCAGCTAGAACATTGGGAAGCGAGAACACTGAAGCTTTCTTT.

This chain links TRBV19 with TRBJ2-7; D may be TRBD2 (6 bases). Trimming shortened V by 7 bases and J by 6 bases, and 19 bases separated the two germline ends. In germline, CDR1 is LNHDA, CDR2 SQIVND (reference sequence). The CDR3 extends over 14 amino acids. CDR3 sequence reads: CASTFNTGASEQYF. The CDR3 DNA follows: TGTGCCAGTACGTTTAATACGGGAGCAAGCGAGCAGTACTTC.

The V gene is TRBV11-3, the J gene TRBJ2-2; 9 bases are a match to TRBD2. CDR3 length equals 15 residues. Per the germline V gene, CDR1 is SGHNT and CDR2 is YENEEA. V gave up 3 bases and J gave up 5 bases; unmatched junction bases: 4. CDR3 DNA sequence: TGTGCCAGCAGCTTGATGGCGGGAGGGACCGGGGAGCTGTTTTTT. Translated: CASSLMAGGTGELFF.

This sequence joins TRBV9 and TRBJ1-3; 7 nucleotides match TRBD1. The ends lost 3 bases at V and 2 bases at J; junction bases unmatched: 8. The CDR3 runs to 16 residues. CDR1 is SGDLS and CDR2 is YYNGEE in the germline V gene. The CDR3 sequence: CASSASTGNPGNTIYF. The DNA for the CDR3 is TGTGCCAGCAGCGCCTCGACAGGGAACCCTGGAAACACCATATATTTT.